The T cell receptor (beta chain) under discussion was sequenced for a study of CDR3 diversity in severe acne (dated by TCRdb to about 2019). This clonotype was seen a few times. What this receptor recognizes is not known. Base qualities are missing; no much larger clone stands one base away. V gives up 5 bases and J gives up 8 bases, and the segment between their germline ends measures 15 bases. Inclusive of the bounding cysteine and phenylalanine, the CDR3 is 13 residues long. Only the CDR3 DNA stays, 39 bases, in frame from base 1. From a lookup of the germline V gene (reference sequence), CDR1 and CDR2 are SEHNR and FQNEAQ. Library creation used PCR. Sequencing used an Illumina HiSeq 2000. The public sequencing data were trimmed at Q25 with fastp and processed into clonotypes with MiXCR by TCRdb, which kept only in-frame beta chains. Rows merge per CDR3 protein into single entries with the most common DNA and genes. Counted in this sample were almost 85,000 distinct CDR3 sequences; around 49% of them appeared once. Of the sample, 14% is held by the ten largest clones.

What was sequenced was blood. The chain uses TRBV7-9 and TRBJ1-2; no D gene is confidently identified. This clonotype was obtained from a male donor in good health, without acne. The nucleotide sequence is given as TGTGCCAGCAGCCCCCTTCCCGGGCTCGGCTACACCTTC. Its coded protein is CASSPLPGLGYTF.